Below are 17 T cell receptor beta chains sequenced from a single sample in a study of CD8 T cells in Susac syndrome. When the RNA was reverse transcribed, random hexamers were used with an input of about 0.5 to 1 ug. TCRdb fed the immunoSEQ multiplex PCR reads into MiXCR, producing one record per CDR3 protein. This sample yields 150,000 or so distinct CDR3 sequences, of which around 96% are seen a single time; about 0.21% belongs to the top ten. The sample was CD8+ T cells from PBMCs. Receptors were obtained from a human donor with multiple sclerosis.

The chain links TRBV7-9 to TRBJ2-1, with D perhaps matching TRBD2 (6 bases). V lost 5 bases and J lost 0, with 17 bases in between. The germline V gene encodes CDR1 SEHNR and CDR2 FQNEAQ (reference sequence). This CDR3 is built from 17 residues. CDR3 coding DNA: TGTGCCAGCAGCCCCCGAGGGCGGGGCCACTCCTACAATGAGCAGTTCTTC. It codes for CASSPRGRGHSYNEQFF.

The V gene is TRBV27, the J gene TRBJ2-7; D possibly matches TRBD1 or TRBD2 (5 bases each). This CDR3 is built from 14 residues. In germline, CDR1 is MNHEY, CDR2 SMNVEV (reference sequence). V gave up 5 bases and J gave up 0 bases, with 11 bases separating them. The CDR3: CASSAGTSSYEQYF. CDR3 nucleotide sequence: TGTGCCAGCAGTGCCGGGACCAGCTCCTACGAGCAGTACTTC.

The chain carries TRBV20-1 and TRBJ1-2, with 7 bases matching TRBD1. Germline assignment: CDR1 DFQATT and CDR2 SNEGSKA (reference sequence). The CDR3 covers 12 residues. This CDR3 reads CTLGDSNYGYTF. CDR3 sequence (DNA): TGCACTTTGGGGGACAGTAACTATGGCTACACCTTC.

CDR3 protein: CASVFPGQQFF. For the CDR3, the DNA is TGTGCCAGCGTTTTCCCGGGACAGCAGTTCTTC. This rearrangement joins TRBV28 to TRBJ2-1; D possibly uses TRBD1 or TRBD2 (5 bases each). The V end lost 8 bases, the J end lost 11 bases, and 13 bases lay between the germline ends. Germline V gene sequence: CDR1 MDHEN, CDR2 SYDVKM. The CDR3 has 11 residues.

The V gene is TRBV2, the J gene TRBJ1-2; D ambiguous. The CDR3 covers 13 residues. Germline V gene sequence: CDR1 SNHLY, CDR2 FYNNEI. V was cut by 9 bases and J by 8 bases, with 19 bases left in between. This CDR3 is CASPIRGPRGYTF. DNA of the CDR3: TGTGCCAGTCCTATCCGTGGACCTCGGGGCTACACCTTC. Drawing the rest from reference TRBV2 and TRBJ1-2, the complete variable domain is EPEVTQTPSHQVTQMGQEVILRCVPISNHLYFYWYRQILGQKVEFLVSFYNNEISEKSEIFDDQFSVERPDGSNFTLKIRSTKLEDSAMYFCASPIRGPRGYTFGSGTRLTVV.

This rearrangement joins TRBV7-9 to TRBJ2-7; weak D call: TRBD1 (5 bases). Germline V gives CDR1 SEHNR, CDR2 FQNEAQ (reference sequence). Trimming left V 3 bases short and J 3 bases short, with 15 bases between. CDR3 length: 15 amino acids. The DNA for the CDR3 is TGTGCCAGCAGCTTGCACCATGACAGCGACTACGAGCAGTACTTC. It is translated as CASSLHHDSDYEQYF.

The J gene is TRBJ2-5, the V gene TRBV5-5; 8 bases are shared with TRBD1. V gave up 4 bases and J gave up 7 bases; unmatched junction bases: 9. Germline CDR1 is SGHKS and CDR2 is YYEKEE (reference sequence). This CDR3 has 14 amino acids. The DNA of the CDR3 is TGTGCCAGCAGCGCGGACAGGGTGGAGGGGACCCAGTACTTC. It specifies CASSADRVEGTQYF.

The J gene is TRBJ2-1, the V gene TRBV3-1; D is unresolved. Trimming shortened V by 5 bases and J by 3 bases, and 5 bases separated the two germline ends. Germline assignment: CDR1 LGHDT and CDR2 YNNKEL (reference sequence). The CDR3 is made up of 12 amino acids. The CDR3 region is CASSTYYNEQFF. The CDR3 nucleotides read TGTGCCAGCAGCACCTACTACAATGAGCAGTTCTTC.

The chain carries TRBV30 and TRBJ1-1, with D maybe TRBD1 (5 bases). V was trimmed by 1 base and J by 0 bases, leaving 9 bases between them. This CDR3 is 14 amino acids long. Germline CDR1 and CDR2: GTSNPN and SVGIG (reference sequence). The CDR3 DNA follows: TGTGCCTGGAGTGCCGCAGGGATGAACACTGAAGCTTTCTTT. This gives the protein CAWSAAGMNTEAFF. Supplemented by reference TRBV30 and TRBJ1-1, the full variable domain reads SQTIHQWPATLVQPVGSPLSLECTVEGTSNPNLYWYRQAAGRGLQLLFYSVGIGQISSEVPQNLSASRPQDRQFILSSKKLLLSDSGFYLCAWSAAGMNTEAFFGQGTRLTVV.

The V and J genes are TRBV11-2 and TRBJ2-5; D is possibly TRBD1 (6 bases). The CDR3 runs 13 residues. With 2 bases removed from V and 4 bases from J, the gap between germline ends came to 8 bases. Germline CDR1 reads SGHAT; CDR2 reads FQNNGV. Here the CDR3 reads CASSLIRGETQYF. The DNA of the CDR3 is TGTGCCAGCAGCTTAATCAGGGGAGAGACCCAGTACTTC.

The rearrangement joins TRBV29-1 to TRBJ2-3; 11 bases are shared with TRBD1. CDR3 length: 15 residues. V lost 6 bases, J lost 3 bases, and 8 bases stayed unmatched. Germline-derived CDR1 and CDR2 are SQVTM and ANQGSEA. The CDR3 DNA sequence: TGCAGCGTCCCCGGACAGGGGGCAGGAACAGATACGCAGTATTTT. Protein product: CSVPGQGAGTDTQYF.

This chain joins TRBV10-3 and TRBJ1-1; no reliable D call. CDR3 length: 13 residues. Between the trimmed V and J ends, which lost 0 bases and 6 bases, there was a span of 8 bases. CDR1 and CDR2 from the germline V gene are ENHRY and SYGVKD. CDR3: CAISESITSEAFF. The DNA of the CDR3 is TGTGCCATCAGTGAGTCAATAACGTCTGAAGCTTTCTTT.

This chain uses TRBV5-6 with TRBJ1-2; TRBD1 matches at 7 bases. J was trimmed by 2 bases and V by 1 base; bases with no gene match: 5. The germline V gene has CDR1 SGHDT and CDR2 YYEEEE. The CDR3 is 15 amino acids. Written as DNA, the CDR3 is TGTGCCAGCAGCTTGCGCTCACAGGGGAACTATGGCTACACCTTC. The encoded protein is CASSLRSQGNYGYTF. Full variable domain (missing parts from reference TRBV5-6 and TRBJ1-2): DAGVTQSPTHLIKTRGQQVTLRCSPKSGHDTVSWYQQALGQGPQFIFQYYEEEERQRGNFPDRFSGHQFPNYSSELNVNALLLGDSALYLCASSLRSQGNYGYTFGSGTRLTVV.

The chain is built from TRBV6-2 or TRBV6-3 and TRBJ2-2; a weak D match, TRBD2 (5 bases). CDR3 length: 15 residues. The V end lost 7 bases, the J end lost 0 bases, and 12 bases lay between the germline ends. Germline CDR1 MNHEY, CDR2 SVGEGT. CDR3 loop: CASTPASPNTGELFF. DNA for the CDR3: TGTGCCAGCACCCCGGCTAGCCCGAACACCGGGGAGCTGTTTTTT.

This clonotype was recorded once. The V call is TRBV7-9, the J call TRBJ2-5; no definite D call. The length of the CDR3 is 17 residues. Germline values: CDR1 SEHNR, CDR2 FQNEAQ (reference sequence). V was clipped by 2 bases and J by 1 base, with 17 bases between them. Written as DNA, the CDR3 is TGTGCCAGCAGCTTACTCGGTGACGGGTTCGCCCAAGAGACCCAGTACTTC. Its translation is CASSLLGDGFAQETQYF. The full variable domain, completed using reference TRBV7-9 and TRBJ2-5, is DTGVSQNPRHKITKRGQNVTFRCDPISEHNRLYWYRQTLGQGPEFLTYFQNEAQLEKSRLLSDRFSAERPKGSFSTLEIQRTEQGDSAMYLCASSLLGDGFAQETQYFGPGTRLLVL.

V gene TRBV11-2 combines with J gene TRBJ2-7, with TRBD1 as a possible D gene (6 bases). V was clipped by 1 base and J by 4 bases, with 11 bases between them. Germline V gives CDR1 SGHAT, CDR2 FQNNGV. The CDR3 has 14 residues. Here the CDR3 reads CASSLVEGVYEQYF. CDR3 bases: TGTGCCAGCAGCTTAGTCGAGGGGGTATACGAGCAGTACTTC.

This sequence joins TRBV7-9 and TRBJ2-5; D perhaps matches TRBD2 (5 bases). The CDR3 totals 15 residues. Germline V lookup: CDR1 SEHNR, CDR2 FQNEAQ (reference sequence). V lost 3 bases and J 1 base, leaving 12 bases between the germline ends. CDR3 sequence reads: CASSFMMGAQETQYF. CDR3 bases: TGTGCCAGCAGCTTTATGATGGGAGCCCAAGAGACCCAGTACTTC.